This T cell receptor beta chain emerged from a study of OX40 agonist ivuxolimab in advanced cancers. Assay used: immunoSEQ multiplex PCR; TCRdb lists only in-frame clones, some missing. The sample lists 70,000 or so clones, 91% seen once, with 14% to 15% in the top ten. Between the trimmed V and J ends, which lost 5 bases and 7 bases, there was a span of 21 bases. Germline-derived CDR1 and CDR2 are SGHTA and FQGNSA. This CDR3 contains 15 residues. Here the sequenced sample was CD4+ or CD8+ T cells sorted from blood, taken in a trial of the OX40 agonist ivuxolimab. This receptor was obtained from an adult with an advanced solid tumor such as melanoma, head and neck, liver or kidney cancer. The chain has TRBV7-2 and TRBJ2-7; weak D call: TRBD2 (6 bases). Here the CDR3 DNA reads TGTGCCAGCAGCGCTGGGGAGGACCCAGTCTTTGAGCAGTACTTC. It codes for CASSAGEDPVFEQYF.